This T cell receptor (beta chain) was identified during a study of blood T cell repertoires in COVID-19 (dated by TCRdb to the early 2020s). For the study in its entirety: Samples from collaborators originated in the United States, Italy and Spain and spanned both the acute and convalescent phases of COVID-19. The repertoires were released in a freely available public database intended as a resource for research on the immune response to SARS-CoV-2. HLA class I and class II types, where available, came from metadata supplied by the sample provider rather than from assay-based typing. The sample metadata nearly always contained a de-identified subject ID, COVID-19 status, age in years and sex. The material from the prospective study consisted of cDNA or gDNA derived from T cells, B-cell-depleted T cells, or PBMCs. Deeply sampled blood TCRbeta repertoires from subjects exposed to, actively infected with, or recovered from COVID-19 were included in the dataset. The samples were drawn from two sources: the first 160 participants of the ongoing ImmuneRACE study, and 1,200 or so subjects contributed by 6 global collaborators.

The immunoSEQ Assay, a bias-controlled multiplex PCR, was used to amplify TCRbeta CDR3 regions from genomic DNA. The published analysis was carried out like this. Within the assay, amplification of reference gene primers was used to estimate how many nucleated cells each sample contained. To quantify the absolute abundance of each unique TCRbeta CDR3 rearrangement, sequence reads were collapsed and filtered. For each sample, productive Simpson clonality was calculated as the square root of Simpson's diversity index over productive rearrangements. TCRdb took this table from immuneACCESS and kept in-frame rearrangements with V and J called. Such tables lack part of the clones; where checked against another copy, unresolved V genes explain under half of the gap, and the rest is unexplained. V and J calls and clone size are those listed in that table; D and trimming were worked out from the DNA. The sample yields 200,000 to 300,000 clones; around 90% were counted once. Under 0.95% of the sample belongs to the ten largest clones.

Each collaborating institution followed its own protocols to collect whole blood in K2EDTA tubes. For TCRbeta analysis, collaborators shipped samples in one of three forms: frozen whole blood, isolated PBMCs, or DNA extracted from either of those sample types. Here is what the overall study found, with its caveats: The amount of clinical and demographic metadata varied by source and participant and was provided uncurated.

CDR1 and CDR2, looked up from the germline V gene, are SGHRS and YFSETQ. Including cysteine and phenylalanine, the CDR3 has 17 amino acids. The only DNA kept is the CDR3, 51 bases in frame from the first base. Trimming removed 1 base from V and 3 bases from J, leaving 16 bases between the germline ends. The sample holds one count of this clone. The antigen it recognizes is unknown. Base-call qualities are not available, and no considerably larger clone is one nucleotide away. Specimen: peripheral blood. The chain joins TRBV5-1 to TRBJ1-4, and TRBD1 may be the D gene, going by 6 matching bases. The TCR was taken from a young woman with acute or convalescent COVID-19. The nucleotide sequence reads TGCGCCAGCAGCTTGATGGGGACATCCTTTTCTAATGAAAAACTGTTTTTT. It translates to CASSLMGTSFSNEKLFF.